This T cell receptor beta chain was captured in a study of blood T cell repertoires in COVID-19 (dated by TCRdb to between 2020 and 2021). Regarding the study in general: Samples from collaborators originated in the United States, Italy and Spain and spanned both the acute and convalescent phases of COVID-19. The prospective study material was composed of cDNA or gDNA derived from T cells, B-cell-depleted T cells, or PBMCs. Subjects who had been exposed to COVID-19, were actively infected with it, or had recovered from it provided the deeply sampled blood TCRbeta repertoires that made up the dataset. The repertoires were released in a freely available public database intended as a resource for research on the immune response to SARS-CoV-2. Samples were obtained from the ongoing ImmuneRACE study (first 160 participants) and from some 1,300 subjects provided by 6 global collaborators. The sample metadata nearly always contained a de-identified subject ID, COVID-19 status, age in years and sex. Where available, HLA class I and class II types were taken from metadata supplied by the sample provider and were not determined by assay-based typing.

Based on the germline V gene (reference sequence), the CDR1 and CDR2 sequences are LNHDA and SQIVND. Trimming at the junction amounts to 11 bases on V and 0 bases on J, and the germline ends lie 11 bases apart. CDR3 length: 14 amino acids, cysteine to phenylalanine. Just CDR3 DNA is preserved here, 42 bases in frame from base 1. TCRbeta CDR3 regions were amplified from genomic DNA using the immunoSEQ Assay, a bias-controlled multiplex PCR. As for the authors' bioinformatics: Within the assay, amplification of reference gene primers was used to estimate how many nucleated cells each sample contained. To quantify the absolute abundance of each unique TCRbeta CDR3 rearrangement, sequence reads were collapsed and filtered. For each sample, productive Simpson clonality was calculated as the square root of Simpson's diversity index across productive rearrangements. Imported from immuneACCESS, the table was reduced by TCRdb to in-frame sequences with V and J called. These copies leave out some clones; in studies compared against another copy, an unresolved V gene accounts for under half, and the cause of the remainder is not known. V and J calls and clone size are copied from that table; D and trimming were computed from the DNA. The sample profile shows more than 300,000 clones; around 83% of them were found once. Together, the top ten hold approximately 1.3% of the sample.

For this clone: It has no known antigen specificity. Per-base quality was not reported, and no clone a single base away is much larger than it.

Study-level results and caveats: The quantity of clinical and demographic metadata differed by source and by participant and was supplied without curation.

Collaborating institutions collected whole blood in K2EDTA tubes following their own protocols. For TCRbeta analysis, collaborators shipped samples in one of three forms: frozen whole blood, isolated PBMCs, or DNA extracted from either of those sample types. The V and J segments used are TRBV19 and TRBJ1-6; the best D guess is TRBD1, with 6 bases matching. This clonotype originated in a woman aged 45-65 years with acute or convalescent COVID-19. The sequenced material came from peripheral blood. CDR3 reads: CALGRGSYNSPLHF. The nucleotide sequence is TGTGCCTTGGGCAGGGGCTCCTATAATTCACCCCTCCACTTT.